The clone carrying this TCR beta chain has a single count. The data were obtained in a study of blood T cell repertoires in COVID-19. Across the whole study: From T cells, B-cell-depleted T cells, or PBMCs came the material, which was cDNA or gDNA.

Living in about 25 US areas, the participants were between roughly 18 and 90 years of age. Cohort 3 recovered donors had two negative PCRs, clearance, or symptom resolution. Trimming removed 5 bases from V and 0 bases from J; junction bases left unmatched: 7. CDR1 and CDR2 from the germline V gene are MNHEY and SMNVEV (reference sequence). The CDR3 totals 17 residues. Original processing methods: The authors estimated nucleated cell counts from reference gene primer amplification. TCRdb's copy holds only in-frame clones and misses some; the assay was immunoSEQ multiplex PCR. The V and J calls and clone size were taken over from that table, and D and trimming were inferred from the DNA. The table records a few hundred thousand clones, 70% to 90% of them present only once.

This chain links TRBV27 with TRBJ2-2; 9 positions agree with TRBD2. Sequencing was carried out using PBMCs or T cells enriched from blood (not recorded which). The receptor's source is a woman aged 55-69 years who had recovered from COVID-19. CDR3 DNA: TGTGCCAGCAGTCCAAGCGGGGGGCCCGCGAACACCGGGGAGCTGTTTTTT. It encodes CASSPSGGPANTGELFF.